The source of this T cell receptor (beta chain) is a study of shared clonotypes between healthy human individuals (dated by TCRdb to about 2020). In the study overall: A couple of women and three men aged 18 to 49 years were included in the cohort. To estimate repertoire size and how much clonotype sharing occurs between individuals, the study deeply sequenced the blood TCR repertoires of about 5 healthy adults. Per donor, three plates each were used for CD4 naive and CD4 memory, two for CD8 naive, and one for CD8 memory. Libraries were prepared and TCR repertoires were sequenced by different laboratories using diverse techniques, in order to increase sequencing depth and limit assay-specific biases. Between about 0.94 and 8.9 billion PBMCs per donor were obtained by leukapheresis.

Using the deep immunoSEQ assay, TCR CDR3 regions were amplified from genomic DNA by multiplex PCR. Genomic DNA extracted from each cell subset was distributed evenly over all wells of several immunoSEQ 96-well plates, and each plate served as one replicate. Each replicate PCR for sorted subsets received around 200 ng genomic DNA, equal to tens of thousands of T cell genomes. Purified libraries were measured with a Qubit 3.0 fluorometer, size-checked on a Bioanalyzer 2100, and measured again with the KAPA Library Quantification kit. Every immunoSEQ 96-well plate was sequenced on a separate single-read 150-cycle Illumina NextSeq 550 flow cell. Concerning the study's data processing: Because only junctional sequences without quality scores were contained in the immunoSEQ output, filtering matching that applied to full-length reads could not be performed. Sequences were annotated with PyIR, a Python wrapper for IgBLAST v1.9, and V/J genes and CDR3 were assigned using IMGT germline references. Reads with weak V/J assignments (E-value above 1e-6), missing CDR3, stop codons, out-of-frame junctions, or ambiguous translated residues were removed. V3J clonotypes were defined as sequences sharing an identical inferred V gene, J gene, and CDR3 amino acid sequence. Percentage overlap between repertoires was calculated by dividing the number of shared unique clonotypes by the size of the smaller repertoire. Three approaches were used to assess repertoire richness: RTK rarefaction, the Chao1 estimator, and Recon v2.1 estimates of unobserved clonotypes. For all TCRbeta clonotypes obtained by the gDNA method from a few donors, generation probabilities were computed with OLGA. TCRdb retrieved this table from immuneACCESS and kept in-frame rearrangements only. Not all clones are present; in checked studies, unresolved V genes account for under half, and no reason is known for the remainder. V and J calls and clone size are given by that table; D and trimming were obtained from the DNA. The sample table shows roughly 1,500,000 clones, and approximately 98% are seen once. Approximately 0.45% of the sample comes from the top ten.

Taken from cysteine to phenylalanine, the CDR3 has 11 residues. CDR3 DNA is the only sequence kept; it has 33 bases, read in frame from the first base. Looking up the germline V gene yields CDR1 LGHNT and CDR2 FRNRAP. Between the V and J ends, shortened by 3 bases and 8 bases respectively, the junction contains 4 bases. Concerning this clone itself: Its recognized antigen is unknown. Base qualities are missing; no much larger clone stands one base away.

The donors were healthy, HIV-negative adults who had no recently reported acute infections or vaccinations. Every donor was a Caucasian adult living in Nashville, Tennessee, USA. CD4+ T cells were enriched through magnetic negative selection, after which naive cells were positively selected on CD45RA and the remaining negative fraction served as the memory subset. Blood was obtained by leukapheresis, after which PBMCs were separated by Ficoll-Histopaque density gradient centrifugation and cryopreserved in liquid nitrogen vapor phase. Analytical flow cytometry was used to check the purity and quantity of every magnetically sorted T cell population. Each sorted fraction had its genomic DNA isolated and then quantified by UV absorbance on a Nanodrop 2000c. Overall study results and their limits: Only blood was sampled, and tissue TCR repertoires likely differ from those in blood. Rarefaction of sorted-subset datasets indicated incomplete sequencing despite the large sequencing depth. Compared with non-shared clonotypes, the clonotypes found in all four sorted-subset donors had higher generation probabilities. Sharing across a few donors was observed for about 4.8% of naive CD4, 3.5% of naive CD8, 2% to 2.5% of memory CD4, and about 0.39% of memory CD8 clonotypes. Naive subsets generally had larger estimated clonotype richness than memory subsets. Because the study included only a small number of donors, the genetic and exposure-history diversity represented was limited. Based on pairwise subsampling, the degree of clonotype sharing among donors was expected to be affected by sequencing depth.

The receptor comes from a man aged 25-40 years in good health. Sequencing input: naive CD4+ T cells sorted from blood. What this sample's cell subset or site label stands for: CD45RA+ positively selected. The rearranged segments are TRBV12-5 and TRBJ1-4; too little of a D gene remains to name it. The sequenced DNA is TGTGCTAGTGGTTTTTCCGAAAAACTGTTTTTT. The encoded protein is CASGFSEKLFF.